Each of the 28 T cell receptor beta chains below was sequenced from the same sample in a study of cytomegalovirus exposure and HLA in healthy donors. PCR was performed using 60 Vbeta and 13 Jbeta primers. Libraries were prepared by immunoSEQ multiplex PCR; TCRdb keeps only in-frame clonotypes and omits some of them. The sample carries about 170,000 clones, about 59% recorded once. The sequencing sample was made of PBMCs. Receptors originate from a man aged 40-49 years in good health and CMV-seronegative.

The gene calls are TRBV10-3 and TRBJ1-5; no firm D call. Per germline, CDR1 ENHRY and CDR2 SYGVKD. The CDR3 is made up of 17 amino acids. Trimming left V 3 bases short and J 5 bases short, with 20 bases between. As DNA, the CDR3 is TGTGCCATCAGTGATCCCGAACGATCCTTGAGGGATCAGCCCCAGCATTTT. Translated: CAISDPERSLRDQPQHF.

The V call is TRBV4-2, the J call TRBJ2-3, with TRBD2 identical over 11 bases. CDR3 size: 19 residues. The germline V gene encodes CDR1 LGHNA and CDR2 YNFKEQ. V was clipped by 2 bases and J by 1 base; unmatched bases: 11. CDR3 residues: CASSQFKTGTSGRTDTQYF. The DNA for the CDR3 is TGTGCCAGCAGCCAATTTAAGACCGGGACTAGCGGACGCACAGATACGCAGTATTTT.

The chain carries TRBV5-6 and TRBJ2-5; D uncertain. Germline loops: CDR1 SGHDT, CDR2 YYEEEE. Trimming stripped 4 bases from V and 4 bases from J, with 23 bases between. CDR3 length equals 17 residues. The CDR3, as DNA: TGTGCCAGCAGCCCACGGTCGACTGACGTTAGGCGAGAGACCCAGTACTTC. Protein: CASSPRSTDVRRETQYF. Supplemented by reference TRBV5-6 and TRBJ2-5, the full variable domain reads DAGVTQSPTHLIKTRGQQVTLRCSPKSGHDTVSWYQQALGQGPQFIFQYYEEEERQRGNFPDRFSGHQFPNYSSELNVNALLLGDSALYLCASSPRSTDVRRETQYFGPGTRLLVL.

The chain links TRBV28 to TRBJ2-7, with 10 positions matching TRBD1. With V trimmed by 6 bases and J by 2 bases, 4 bases remained unmatched. This CDR3 has 14 residues. Germline V gene lookup returns CDR1 MDHEN and CDR2 SYDVKM. The CDR3 spells CASRGTGDPYEQYF. In DNA, the CDR3 is TGTGCCAGCAGGGGGACAGGGGACCCCTACGAGCAGTACTTC.

With respect to this clone: This same CDR3 is encoded by further DNA sequences in the sample. This chain links TRBV20-1 with TRBJ2-5; a weak D match, TRBD2 (5 bases). Trimming stripped 6 bases from V and 5 bases from J, with 10 bases between. The CDR3 has 11 residues. CDR1 is DFQATT and CDR2 is SNEGSKA in the germline V gene (reference sequence). For the CDR3, the DNA is TGCAGTGCCCCTCGAGGGGAGACCCAGTACTTC. Translated: CSAPRGETQYF.

The chain has TRBV11-2 and TRBJ2-5, with D perhaps matching TRBD2 (6 bases). V was cut by 5 bases and J by 5 bases, with 18 bases left in between. Per germline, CDR1 SGHAT and CDR2 FQNNGV. CDR3 length: 15 amino acids. The CDR3 protein is CASSPGGPLQETQYF. The CDR3 nucleotides are TGTGCCAGCAGCCCCGGGGGTCCACTCCAGGAGACCCAGTACTTC.

On this clone: The junction departs from the called germline gene at one end, perhaps through a read error. The chain links TRBV7-9 to TRBJ2-3, with 9 bases aligning to TRBD2. Per the germline V gene, CDR1 is SEHNR and CDR2 is FQNEAQ (reference sequence). This CDR3 contains 17 residues. The CDR3 here is CSSSLSVAGEVADTQYF. The CDR3 DNA sequence: TGTTCCAGCAGCTTATCGGTAGCGGGAGAGGTGGCAGATACGCAGTATTTT.

The chain combines TRBV7-3 with TRBJ2-2; 7 bases fit TRBD2. V shed 6 bases, J shed 4 bases, and the junction held 14 bases outside the gene matches. CDR3 size: 17 residues. Germline V gene lookup returns CDR1 SGHTA and CDR2 FQGTGA. The CDR3 spells CASRRSASGITTGELFF. The CDR3 nucleotides read TGTGCCAGCAGGAGATCGGCTAGCGGCATTACCACCGGGGAGCTGTTTTTT. Based on the CDR3 plus reference TRBV7-3 and TRBJ2-2, the full variable domain is GAGVSQTPSNKVTEKGKYVELRCDPISGHTALYWYRQSLGQGPEFLIYFQGTGAADDSGLPNDRFFAVRPEGSVSTLKIQRTERGDSAVYLCASRRSASGITTGELFFGEGSRLTVL.

This clone has only a few counts. The V and J genes are TRBV11-3 and TRBJ2-1; 11 positions agree with TRBD2. The CDR3 contains 16 residues. Germline V gene sequence: CDR1 SGHNT, CDR2 YENEEA. The V segment lost 4 bases and the J segment 6 bases; nucleotides outside the gene matches: 8. CDR3 bases: TGTGCCAGCAGCTCGAGACTAGCGGGGAACGCCAATGAGCAGTTCTTC. This encodes CASSSRLAGNANEQFF. Full variable domain (missing parts from reference TRBV11-3 and TRBJ2-1): EAGVVQSPRYKIIEKKQPVAFWCNPISGHNTLYWYLQNLGQGPELLIRYENEEAVDDSQLPKDRFSAERLKGVDSTLKIQPAELGDSAVYLCASSSRLAGNANEQFFGPGTRLTVL.

This clone showed up just a few times. J is TRBJ2-7 and V is TRBV7-9, with 10 positions matching TRBD2. Germline CDR1 SEHNR, CDR2 FQNEAQ (reference sequence). There are 15 residues in the CDR3. The V segment lost 6 bases and the J segment 2 bases; nucleotides outside the gene matches: 7. CDR3 sequence (DNA): TGTGCCAGCAGTCCCGGACTAGCGGAGGCCTACGAGCAGTACTTC. It yields the protein CASSPGLAEAYEQYF.

The chain uses TRBV7-2 and TRBJ1-1; D call uncertain. V lost 5 bases and J lost 1, with 8 bases in between. Germline lookup yields CDR1 SGHTA and CDR2 FQGNSA. The CDR3 covers 13 residues. CDR3 DNA sequence: TGTGCCAGCAGCCAGAACAGGAACACTGAAGCTTTCTTT. Encoded protein: CASSQNRNTEAFF.

V and J are TRBV27 and TRBJ2-5; D possibly corresponds to TRBD1 (5 bases). CDR3 length equals 14 residues. The germline CDR1 and CDR2 sequences are MNHEY and SMNVEV (reference sequence). V was cut by 3 bases and J by 5 bases, with 13 bases left in between. DNA of the CDR3: TGTGCCAGCAGTTTTCAGGGTTTCAGGGAGACCCAGTACTTC. Protein: CASSFQGFRETQYF.

J is TRBJ1-2 and V is TRBV5-1; 9 positions agree with TRBD1. Germline values: CDR1 SGHRS, CDR2 YFSETQ. CDR3 length equals 13 residues. The V and J ends lost 4 bases and 10 bases, in that order; junction bases with no gene match: 8. CDR3 in amino acids: CASSQDRGLDYTF. The CDR3 DNA sequence: TGCGCCAGCAGCCAGGACAGGGGATTGGACTACACCTTC.

The rearrangement joins TRBV29-1 to TRBJ1-3; TRBD1 is a possible D gene (5 bases). Germline V CDR1 and CDR2: SQVTM, ANQGSEA. V was clipped by 3 bases and J by 0 bases, with 12 bases between them. The CDR3 runs to 15 residues. CDR3 amino acids: CSVDSGPSSGNTIYF. The CDR3 coding sequence is TGCAGCGTTGATTCAGGGCCAAGCTCTGGAAACACCATATATTTT.

This clone was seen only a few times. The chain combines TRBV6-1 with TRBJ2-1; 9 bases match TRBD1. Looked up from germline, CDR1 is MNHNS and CDR2 is SASEGT. V was clipped by 7 bases and J by 7 bases; unmatched bases: 8. There are 14 residues in the CDR3. The CDR3 region has the DNA TGTGCCAGCACTTCGACAGGGGGGTTAAATGAGCAGTTCTTC. Residues: CASTSTGGLNEQFF.

This clone turned up a few times. The chain recombines TRBV4-3 with TRBJ1-4; 9 nucleotides agree with TRBD1. This CDR3 comprises 15 residues. V was pared by 4 bases and J by 8 bases, with 8 bases of the junction left unmatched. From germline, CDR1 is LGHNA and CDR2 YSLEER. The DNA of the CDR3 is TGCGCCAGCAGCCGCCTGGGACAGGGCGAGGAAAAACTGTTTTTT. It is translated as CASSRLGQGEEKLFF.

This sequence joins TRBV5-6 and TRBJ2-1; 11 nucleotides match TRBD2. The germline gives CDR1 SGHDT, CDR2 YYEEEE. V was clipped by 0 bases and J by 12 bases; unmatched bases: 8. This CDR3 has 15 amino acids. This CDR3 is CASSLVIAGGPGQFF. In DNA, the CDR3 is TGTGCCAGCAGCTTGGTAATAGCGGGAGGGCCGGGGCAGTTCTTC.

A note on this clone: Other DNA sequences in the sample encode the same CDR3. The chain uses TRBV7-2 and TRBJ2-5; TRBD1 is a possible D gene (6 bases). The CDR3 loop spans 13 amino acids. Germline CDR1 and CDR2: SGHTA and FQGNSA. Deletions cut 3 bases from V and 5 bases from J, with 10 bases between. CDR3 DNA: TGTGCCAGCAGCTTTGCAGGGGAGGAGACCCAGTACTTC. Amino acid sequence: CASSFAGEETQYF.

The chain couples TRBV5-6 to TRBJ1-4; the match to TRBD1 covers 12 bases. The CDR3 is 18 amino acids. Germline values: CDR1 SGHDT, CDR2 YYEEEE. The junction had 13 bases not matched to a gene; V was cut back by 4 bases and J by 6 bases. The CDR3 nucleotides are TGTGCCAGCAGCCCTACGGGGACAGGGGGCGAGGGGCATGAAAAACTGTTTTTT. Translated, it gives CASSPTGTGGEGHEKLFF.

The V and J genes are TRBV19 and TRBJ2-5; possible D gene TRBD2, 5 bases. TRBJ2-7 matches the DNA end more closely, so the J call is doubtful. Germline V CDR1 and CDR2: LNHDA, SQIVND (reference sequence). The CDR3 is 15 residues long. The CDR3 loop reads CASSIGGSETYEQYF. CDR3 DNA: TGTGCCAGTAGTATCGGCGGGTCTGAGACCTACGAGCAGTACTTC.

Points on this clone: The junction departs from germline at one end; a sequencing error may be responsible. The chain uses TRBV10-3 and TRBJ1-2; 8 bases agree with TRBD1. This CDR3 spans 16 amino acids. Germline V gives CDR1 ENHRY, CDR2 SYGVKD. The CDR3 bases are TGTGCCATCAGTGAGCCGAACAGGGGGGCGGACTATGGCTGCACCTTC. Translation gives CAISEPNRGADYGCTF.

This rearrangement joins TRBV28 to TRBJ1-2; D is unclear. V was cut by 2 bases and J by 0 bases, with 10 bases left in between. Per the germline V gene, CDR1 is MDHEN and CDR2 is SYDVKM. This CDR3 comprises 15 residues. CDR3 sequence (DNA): TGTGCCAGCAGTTTACCGTCCGGTACTAACTATGGCTACACCTTC. Its protein is CASSLPSGTNYGYTF.

This chain links TRBV15 with TRBJ2-5; D unresolved. CDR3 size: 13 residues. Per the germline V gene, CDR1 is LNHNV and CDR2 is YYDKDF (reference sequence). The V end was cut by 0 bases, the J end by 3 bases, with 5 bases between. The CDR3 DNA is TGTGCCACCAGCAGAGATTTCAAAGAGACCCAGTACTTC. It specifies CATSRDFKETQYF.

V is TRBV11-1 and J is TRBJ2-3; 12 bases fit TRBD2. Unmatched junction bases numbered 6, after V lost 5 bases and J lost 0 bases. Germline CDR1 is SGHAT and CDR2 is FQDESV (reference sequence). The CDR3 runs to 17 residues. The CDR3 DNA reads TGTGCCAGCAGCCGATTGACTAGCGGGAGTAGCACAGATACGCAGTATTTT. This translates into CASSRLTSGSSTDTQYF.

The rearrangement joins TRBV19 to TRBJ2-2, with 11 bases matching TRBD1. Germline CDR1 reads LNHDA; CDR2 reads SQIVND (reference sequence). This CDR3 region has 15 residues. V dropped 7 bases and J dropped 4; count of bases not matched to a gene: 5. The CDR3 reads CASIFGTGGTGELFF. CDR3 coding DNA: TGTGCCAGTATTTTTGGGACAGGGGGCACCGGGGAGCTGTTTTTT.

The V and J genes are TRBV23-1 and TRBJ2-5; D uncertain. The DNA end lines up better with TRBJ2-7; the J call may be wrong. TRBV23-1 falls under the ORF class, with uncertain function. The CDR3 length is 13 residues. The CDR3 loop reads CASSQSPDYEQYF. The CDR3 bases are TGCGCCAGCAGTCAATCTCCCGACTACGAGCAGTACTTC.

The chain links TRBV11-1 to TRBJ2-3; 7 bases are shared with TRBD2. Germline V lookup: CDR1 SGHAT, CDR2 FQDESV (reference sequence). The V and J ends lost 4 bases and 2 bases, in that order; junction bases with no gene match: 9. The CDR3 runs 16 residues. The CDR3 bases are TGTGCCAGCAGCTATCCGGGGGGAGAAACCACAGATACGCAGTATTTT. This codes for CASSYPGGETTDTQYF.

V is TRBV7-9 and J is TRBJ2-5; the D gene is possibly TRBD2 (5 bases). Germline V gene lookup returns CDR1 SEHNR and CDR2 FQNEAQ (reference sequence). The V and J ends lost 4 bases and 4 bases respectively, with 16 bases between them. The CDR3 length is 15 residues. CDR3 nucleotide sequence: TGTGCCAGCAGCTGGGAGAGGGAGATAGGAGAGACCCAGTACTTC. Translated, it gives CASSWEREIGETQYF. The entire variable domain, with the rest obtained from reference TRBV7-9 and TRBJ2-5, is as follows: DTGVSQNPRHKITKRGQNVTFRCDPISEHNRLYWYRQTLGQGPEFLTYFQNEAQLEKSRLLSDRFSAERPKGSFSTLEIQRTEQGDSAMYLCASSWEREIGETQYFGPGTRLLVL.